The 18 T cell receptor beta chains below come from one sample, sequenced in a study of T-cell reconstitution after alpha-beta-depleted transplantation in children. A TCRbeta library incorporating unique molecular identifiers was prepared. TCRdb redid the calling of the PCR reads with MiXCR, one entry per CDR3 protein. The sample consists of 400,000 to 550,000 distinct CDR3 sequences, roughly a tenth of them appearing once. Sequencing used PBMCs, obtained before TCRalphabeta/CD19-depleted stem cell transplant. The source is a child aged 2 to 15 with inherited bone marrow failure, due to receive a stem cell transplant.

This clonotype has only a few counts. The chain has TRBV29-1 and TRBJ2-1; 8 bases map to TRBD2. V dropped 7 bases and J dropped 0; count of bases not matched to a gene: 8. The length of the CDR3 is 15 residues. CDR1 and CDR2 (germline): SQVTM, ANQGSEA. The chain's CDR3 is CSATGGRGSYNEQFF. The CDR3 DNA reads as TGCAGCGCCACGGGAGGGCGAGGCTCCTACAATGAGCAGTTCTTC.

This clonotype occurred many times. CDR3 nucleotide sequence: TGTGCCAGCACCTCGGGCCCGAACACCGGGGAGCTGTTTTTT. This gives the protein CASTSGPNTGELFF. The chain couples TRBV12-3 or TRBV12-4 to TRBJ2-2; D not resolved. The V and J ends lost 7 bases and 0 bases respectively, with 9 bases between them. The CDR3 contains 14 residues.

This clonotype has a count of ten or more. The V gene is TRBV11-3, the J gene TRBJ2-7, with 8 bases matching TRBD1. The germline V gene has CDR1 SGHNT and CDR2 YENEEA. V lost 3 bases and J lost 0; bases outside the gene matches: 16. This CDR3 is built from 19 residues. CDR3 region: CASSFRTGSGTYSSYEQYF. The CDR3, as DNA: TGTGCCAGCAGCTTCAGGACAGGGTCCGGGACCTACAGCTCCTACGAGCAGTACTTC.

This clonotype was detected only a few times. The CDR3 nucleotides are TGTGCCACCAAAGCGGGAGTGTCGGATGAGCAGTTCTTC. Translated, it gives CATKAGVSDEQFF. V is TRBV10-3 and J is TRBJ2-1, with 8 positions matching TRBD2. The CDR3 is 13 residues long. The V segment lost 10 bases and the J segment 8 bases; nucleotides outside the gene matches: 10. Germline V gene sequence: CDR1 ENHRY, CDR2 SYGVKD.

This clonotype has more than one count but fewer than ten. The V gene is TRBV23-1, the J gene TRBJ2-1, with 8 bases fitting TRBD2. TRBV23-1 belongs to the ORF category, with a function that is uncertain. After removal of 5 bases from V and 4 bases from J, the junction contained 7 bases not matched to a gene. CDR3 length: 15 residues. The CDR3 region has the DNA TGCGCCAGCAGTTCTCCGGGACTAGGGTACAATGAGCAGTTCTTC. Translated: CASSSPGLGYNEQFF.

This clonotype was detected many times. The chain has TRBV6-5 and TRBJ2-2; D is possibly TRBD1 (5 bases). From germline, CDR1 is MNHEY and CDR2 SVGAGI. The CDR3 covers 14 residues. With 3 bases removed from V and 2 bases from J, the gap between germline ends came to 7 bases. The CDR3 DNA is TGTGCCAGCAGTTATCAGGGAAACACCGGGGAGCTGTTTTTT. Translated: CASSYQGNTGELFF.

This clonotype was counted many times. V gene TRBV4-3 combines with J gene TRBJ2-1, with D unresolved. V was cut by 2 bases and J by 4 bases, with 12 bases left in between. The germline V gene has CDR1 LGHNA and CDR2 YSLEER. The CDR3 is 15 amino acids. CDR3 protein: CASSQTLGPYNEQFF. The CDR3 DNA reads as TGCGCCAGCAGCCAAACCCTAGGGCCATACAATGAGCAGTTCTTC.

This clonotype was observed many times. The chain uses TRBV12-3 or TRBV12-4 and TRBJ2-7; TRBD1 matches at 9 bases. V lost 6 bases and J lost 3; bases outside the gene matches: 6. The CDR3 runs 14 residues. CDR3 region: CASRGQGGDYEQYF. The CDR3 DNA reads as TGTGCCAGCAGGGGACAGGGTGGAGACTACGAGCAGTACTTC.

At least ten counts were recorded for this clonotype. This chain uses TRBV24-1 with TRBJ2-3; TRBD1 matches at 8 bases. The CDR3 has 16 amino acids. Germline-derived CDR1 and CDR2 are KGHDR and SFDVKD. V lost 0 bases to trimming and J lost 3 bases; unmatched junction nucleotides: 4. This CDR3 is CATSDLNRQGTDTQYF. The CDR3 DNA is TGTGCCACCAGTGATTTGAACCGACAGGGGACAGATACGCAGTATTTT.

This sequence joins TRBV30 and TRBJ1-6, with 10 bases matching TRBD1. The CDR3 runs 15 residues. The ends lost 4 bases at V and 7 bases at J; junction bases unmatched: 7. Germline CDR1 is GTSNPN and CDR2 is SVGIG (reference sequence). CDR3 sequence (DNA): TGTGCCTGGATCCGGGACAGGGGAGGAAATTCACCCCTCCACTTT. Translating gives CAWIRDRGGNSPLHF.

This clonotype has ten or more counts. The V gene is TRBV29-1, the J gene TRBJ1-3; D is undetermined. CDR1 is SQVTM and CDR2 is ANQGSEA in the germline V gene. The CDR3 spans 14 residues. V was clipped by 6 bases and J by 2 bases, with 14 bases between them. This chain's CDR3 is CSVQSGMAGNTIYF. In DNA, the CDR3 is TGCAGCGTGCAATCCGGGATGGCTGGAAACACCATATATTTT.

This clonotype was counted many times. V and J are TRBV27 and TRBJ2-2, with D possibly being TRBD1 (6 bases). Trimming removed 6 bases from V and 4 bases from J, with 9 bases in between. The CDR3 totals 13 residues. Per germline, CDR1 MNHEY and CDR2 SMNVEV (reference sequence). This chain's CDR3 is CASRLGGTGELFF. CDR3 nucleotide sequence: TGTGCCAGCAGGCTAGGGGGCACCGGGGAGCTGTTTTTT.

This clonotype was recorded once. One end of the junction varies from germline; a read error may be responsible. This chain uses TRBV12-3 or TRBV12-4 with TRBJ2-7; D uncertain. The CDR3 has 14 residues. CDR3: CASSQQGLTYDQYF. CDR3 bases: TGTGCCAGCAGTCAACAAGGGCTGACCTACGACCAGTACTTC.

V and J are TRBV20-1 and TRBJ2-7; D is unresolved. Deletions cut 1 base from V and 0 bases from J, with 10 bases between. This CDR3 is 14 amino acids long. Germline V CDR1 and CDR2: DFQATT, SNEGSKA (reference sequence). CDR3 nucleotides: TGCAGTGCTAGAGGGAATTTCGTCTCCTACGAGCAGTACTTC. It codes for CSARGNFVSYEQYF.

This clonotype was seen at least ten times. CDR3 in amino acids: CASSYQVLGGGNGYTF. DNA of the CDR3: TGTGCCAGCAGTTACCAGGTCTTGGGCGGGGGCAACGGCTACACCTTC. V is TRBV6-5 and J is TRBJ1-2, with D maybe TRBD1 (6 bases). The CDR3 runs to 16 residues. Deletions cut 2 bases from V and 8 bases from J, with 21 bases between. Looked up from germline, CDR1 is MNHEY and CDR2 is SVGAGI.

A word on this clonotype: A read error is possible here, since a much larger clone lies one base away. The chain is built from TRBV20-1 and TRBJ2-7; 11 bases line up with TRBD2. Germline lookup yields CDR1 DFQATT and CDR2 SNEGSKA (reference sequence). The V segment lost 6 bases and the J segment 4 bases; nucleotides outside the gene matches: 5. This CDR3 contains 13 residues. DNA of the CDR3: TGCAGTGCCCCGACTAGCGGGAAGTACGAGCAGTACTTC. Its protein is CSAPTSGKYEQYF.

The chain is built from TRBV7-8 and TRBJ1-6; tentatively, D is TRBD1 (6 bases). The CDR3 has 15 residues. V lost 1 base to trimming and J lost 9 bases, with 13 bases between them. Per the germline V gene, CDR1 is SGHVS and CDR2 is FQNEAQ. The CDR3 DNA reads TGTGCCAGCAGCTTAGAGCCCCGAGGGGGTTCACCCCTCCACTTT. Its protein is CASSLEPRGGSPLHF.

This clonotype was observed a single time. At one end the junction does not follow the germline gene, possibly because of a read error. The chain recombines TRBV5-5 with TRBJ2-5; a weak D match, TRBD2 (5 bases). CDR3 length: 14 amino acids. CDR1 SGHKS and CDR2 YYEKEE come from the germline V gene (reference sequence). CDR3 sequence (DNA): TGTGCCAGCAGCTTGGGGCCGGGGAGAGAGGCCCAGTACTTC. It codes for CASSLGPGREAQYF. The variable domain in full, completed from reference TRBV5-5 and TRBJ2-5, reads DAGVTQSPTHLIKTRGQQVTLRCSPISGHKSVSWYQQVLGQGPQFIFQYYEKEERGRGNFPDRFSARQFPNYSSELNVNALLLGDSALYLCASSLGPGREAQYFGPGTRLLVL.